These 5 T cell receptor beta chains were sequenced from one sample in a study of breast tumors, draining lymph nodes, adjacent tissues. MiXCR, run by TCRdb on the multiplex PCR reads, gives a single entry per CDR3 protein. The data hold around 170,000 distinct CDR3 sequences, with approximately 33% observed a single time. Samples came from axillary lymph nodes draining the breast cancer. Material for sequencing was axillary lymph node tissue. The receptors here all came from a female donor with breast cancer. Some clones in this sample may be carry-over from other donors' samples.

This clonotype has at least ten counts. The gene calls are TRBV19 and TRBJ1-2; 8 bases line up with TRBD1. Germline lookup yields CDR1 LNHDA and CDR2 SQIVND (reference sequence). This CDR3 comprises 17 residues. V was pared by 3 bases and J by 4 bases, with 13 bases of the junction left unmatched. CDR3 sequence (DNA): TGTGCCAGTAGTATGGGCGAGACAGGGGTTCTGGTCTATGGCTACACCTTC. Translation: CASSMGETGVLVYGYTF.

This clonotype occurred many times. The CDR3 sequence: CASSEGTVNTGELFF. The CDR3 bases are TGTGCCAGCAGTGAGGGGACGGTGAACACCGGGGAGCTGTTTTTT. The chain employs TRBV2 and TRBJ2-2; D might be TRBD1 or TRBD2, each matching 5 bases. The germline V gene encodes CDR1 SNHLY and CDR2 FYNNEI. Trimming took off 3 bases at V and 1 base at J, with 9 bases between the two ends. There are 15 residues in the CDR3.

The chain recombines TRBV6-2 or TRBV6-3 with TRBJ2-7; the D gene could be TRBD1 or TRBD2 (5 bases each). V was cut by 0 bases and J by 2 bases, with 14 bases left in between. CDR1 and CDR2 (germline): MNHEY, SVGEGT. The CDR3 is made up of 16 amino acids. The CDR3 here is CASSYSPYGGTYEQYF. The CDR3 region has the DNA TGTGCCAGCAGTTACTCACCCTATGGGGGTACCTACGAGCAGTACTTC.

This clonotype came up many times. CDR3 sequence reads: CASSHRVDRGDEQYF. Here the CDR3 DNA reads TGCGCCAGCAGCCACCGCGTGGACAGGGGCGACGAGCAGTACTTC. The chain recombines TRBV4-1 with TRBJ2-7; 9 bases map to TRBD1. Germline assignment: CDR1 MGHRA and CDR2 YSYEKL. Losses at the gene ends were 3 bases for V and 5 bases for J; bases not matched to a gene: 8. The CDR3 is made up of 15 amino acids.

On this clonotype itself: A much larger clone differs from this one at a single base, so this may be a read error. The chain links TRBV5-8 to TRBJ1-5; possible D gene TRBD1, 5 bases. With 4 bases removed from V and 0 bases from J, the gap between germline ends came to 17 bases. Germline V gene data show CDR1 as SGHTS and CDR2 as YDEGEE. The CDR3 is made up of 17 amino acids. The CDR3 sequence: CASSPGPSGYSNQPQHF. The DNA of the CDR3 is TGTGCCAGCAGCCCGGGACCGTCGGGGTATAGCAATCAGCCCCAGCATTTT.